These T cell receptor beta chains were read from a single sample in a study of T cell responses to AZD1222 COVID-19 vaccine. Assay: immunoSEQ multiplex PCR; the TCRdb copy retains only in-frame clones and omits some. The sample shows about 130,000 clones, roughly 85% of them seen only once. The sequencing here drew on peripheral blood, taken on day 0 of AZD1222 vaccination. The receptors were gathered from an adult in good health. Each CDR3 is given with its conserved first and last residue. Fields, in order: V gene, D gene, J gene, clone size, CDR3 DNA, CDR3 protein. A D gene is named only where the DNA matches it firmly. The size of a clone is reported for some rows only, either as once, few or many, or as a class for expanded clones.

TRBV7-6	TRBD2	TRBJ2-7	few	TGTGCCAGCAGCCCCCTTTACGGGAGGAGAACCTCCTACGAGCAGTACTTC	CASSPLYGRRTSYEQYF
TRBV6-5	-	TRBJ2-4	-	TGTGCCAGCAGTTATGACAGAGCCAAAAACATTCAGTACTTC	CASSYDRAKNIQYF
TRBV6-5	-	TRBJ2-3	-	TGTGCCAGCACGAGACAGGGCGGGGGAGATACGCAGTATTTT	CASTRQGGGDTQYF
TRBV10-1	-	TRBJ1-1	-	TGCGCCAGTTCCTCAGGGTCACACACTGAAGCTTTCTTT	CASSSGSHTEAFF
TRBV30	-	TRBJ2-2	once	TGTGCCTGGAGTGTCCTAGCGCCAAGGAGTGCCGGGGAGCTGTTTTTT	CAWSVLAPRSAGELFF
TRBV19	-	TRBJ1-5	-	TGTGCCAGTAGTATAGCGGCCCTCAATCAGCCCCAGCATTTT	CASSIAALNQPQHF
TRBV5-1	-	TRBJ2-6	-	TGCGCCAGCAGCTTCCAGGGCCTCTCTGGGGCCAACGTCCTGACTTTC	CASSFQGLSGANVLTF
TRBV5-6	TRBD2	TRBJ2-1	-	TGTGCCAGCAGCTTGCGCCCTAGCGGCTACAATGAGCAGTTCTTC	CASSLRPSGYNEQFF
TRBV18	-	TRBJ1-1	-	TGTGCCAGCTCGACTAAGCAAGGGAGCACTGAAGCTTTCTTT	CASSTKQGSTEAFF
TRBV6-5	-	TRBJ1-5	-	TGTGCCAGCAAGACTAGCAGGGAAGGCAATCAGCCCCAGCATTTT	CASKTSREGNQPQHF
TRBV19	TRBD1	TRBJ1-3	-	TGTGCCAGTAGTATACTGGACAGGGTGTATGGAAACACCATATATTTT	CASSILDRVYGNTIYF
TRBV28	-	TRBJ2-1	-	TGTGCCAGCAGCCCGGGGGGCGCGGGGGCCAATGAGCAGTTCTTC	CASSPGGAGANEQFF
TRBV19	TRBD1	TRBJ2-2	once	TGTGCCAGTGACAGGGGGCGCTTGGCCGGGGAGCTGTTTTTT	CASDRGRLAGELFF
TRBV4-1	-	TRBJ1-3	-	TGCGCCAGCAGCCAAGATGGGGCGCGGGGTTTCGGTGGAAACACCATATATTTT	CASSQDGARGFGGNTIYF
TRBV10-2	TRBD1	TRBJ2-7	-	TGCGCCAGCCTCATCGACAGGGTCAACGAGCAGTACTTC	CASLIDRVNEQYF
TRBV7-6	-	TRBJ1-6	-	TGTGCCAGCAGCTCCAGGACTGGGGAAAATTCACCCCTCCACTTT	CASSSRTGENSPLHF
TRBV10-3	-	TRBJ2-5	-	TGTGCCATCAATCGGAAGAACGGGTACCAAGAGACCCAGTACTTC	CAINRKNGYQETQYF
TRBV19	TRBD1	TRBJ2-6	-	TGTGCCAGTAGTCCCGGAACAGGGGGAACTGGGGCCAACGTCCTGACTTTC	CASSPGTGGTGANVLTF
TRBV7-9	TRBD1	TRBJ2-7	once	TGTGCCAGCAACTTCCGGGGTGGGACAGGGGAATCCCACGAGCAGTACTTC	CASNFRGGTGESHEQYF
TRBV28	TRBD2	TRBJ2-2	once	TGTGCCAGCTTCCCCGGGACTAGCAGCACCGGGGAGCTGTTTTTT	CASFPGTSSTGELFF
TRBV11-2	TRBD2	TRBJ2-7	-	TGTGCCAGCAGCTCAGAACTAGCGGGGGCCTACGAGCAGTACTTC	CASSSELAGAYEQYF
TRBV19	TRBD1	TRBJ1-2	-	TGTGCCAGTAGGCCACAGGGGAATGATCTCTATGGCTACACCTTC	CASRPQGNDLYGYTF
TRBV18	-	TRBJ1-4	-	TGTGCCAGCTCACTGAGAGGATCCTCAACTAATGAAAAACTGTTTTTT	CASSLRGSSTNEKLFF
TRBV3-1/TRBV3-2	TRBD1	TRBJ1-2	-	TGTGCCAGCAGCCCCTACATGCGACAGGGCAGCTATGGCTACACCTTC	CASSPYMRQGSYGYTF
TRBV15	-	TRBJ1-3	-	TGTGCCACCAGCAGAGATGTAGGCGCTGCTGGAAACACCATATATTTT	CATSRDVGAAGNTIYF
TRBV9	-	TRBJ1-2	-	TGTGCCAGCAGCTCCGACAGAAACTATGGCTACACCTTC	CASSSDRNYGYTF
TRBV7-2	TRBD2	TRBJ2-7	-	TGTGCCAGCAGCACCCGACTAGCGGGAGTCCTAGGGTTCGAGCAGTACTTC	CASSTRLAGVLGFEQYF
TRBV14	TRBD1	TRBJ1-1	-	TGTGCCAGCAGCCCCCGGACAGGGGGCGGACGAGCTTTCTTT	CASSPRTGGGRAFF
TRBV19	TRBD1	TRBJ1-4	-	TGTGCCAGTAGTGCCTACAGGGGGCCAGGGGAAAAACTGTTTTTT	CASSAYRGPGEKLFF
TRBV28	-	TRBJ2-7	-	TGTGCCAGCAGAACAGGGAACTCCAACGAGCAGTACTTC	CASRTGNSNEQYF
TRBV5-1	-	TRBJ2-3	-	TGCGCCAGCAGCCAGGGGGGGCCACGCACAGATACGCAGTATTTT	CASSQGGPRTDTQYF
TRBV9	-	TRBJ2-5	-	TGTGCCAGCAGCGTAGATGGCTCCCCAAGCCAGTACTTC	CASSVDGSPSQYF
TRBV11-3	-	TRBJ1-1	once	TGTGCCAGCAGCTTAGCATGGCACTTTTACACTGAAGCTTTCTTT	CASSLAWHFYTEAFF